This T cell receptor beta chain is from a study of shared clonotypes between healthy human individuals. As concerns this clone: No antigen is known for it.

Germline CDR1 reads SGHTA; CDR2 reads FQGTGA. The length of the CDR3 is 16 residues. With 1 base removed from V and 4 bases from J, the gap between germline ends came to 15 bases. Broader study findings: Naive CD4 clonotypes were shared across a handful of donors at 4.5% to 6%.

Clones were read by immunoSEQ multiplex PCR, and TCRdb kept only the in-frame ones, dropping some. The sample consists of about 1.4 million clones, about 96% of them appearing once. The sequence came from a young man in good health. The sample was naive CD4+ T cells sorted from blood. Stated subset: CD45RA+ positively selected. The genes are TRBV7-3 and TRBJ2-3, with D perhaps matching TRBD1 (5 bases). The CDR3 spells CASSLISGPRADTQYF. The CDR3 bases are TGTGCCAGCAGCTTAATTTCAGGACCCAGGGCAGATACGCAGTATTTT. The full variable domain, rest sourced from reference TRBV7-3 and TRBJ2-3, is GAGVSQTPSNKVTEKGKYVELRCDPISGHTALYWYRQSLGQGPEFLIYFQGTGAADDSGLPNDRFFAVRPEGSVSTLKIQRTERGDSAVYLCASSLISGPRADTQYFGPGTRLTVL.